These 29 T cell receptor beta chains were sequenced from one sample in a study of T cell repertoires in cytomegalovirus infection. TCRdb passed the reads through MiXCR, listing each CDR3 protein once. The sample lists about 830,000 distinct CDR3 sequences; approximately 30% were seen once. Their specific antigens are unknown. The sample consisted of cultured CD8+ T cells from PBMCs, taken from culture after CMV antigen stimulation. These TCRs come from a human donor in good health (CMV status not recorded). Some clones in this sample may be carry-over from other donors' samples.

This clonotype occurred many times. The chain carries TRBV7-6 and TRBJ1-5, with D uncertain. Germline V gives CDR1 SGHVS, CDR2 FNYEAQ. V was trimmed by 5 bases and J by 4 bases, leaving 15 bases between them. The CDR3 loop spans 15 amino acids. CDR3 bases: TGTGCCAGCAGCCCCGGTGGGCAGCGGAATCAGCCCCAGCATTTT. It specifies CASSPGGQRNQPQHF.

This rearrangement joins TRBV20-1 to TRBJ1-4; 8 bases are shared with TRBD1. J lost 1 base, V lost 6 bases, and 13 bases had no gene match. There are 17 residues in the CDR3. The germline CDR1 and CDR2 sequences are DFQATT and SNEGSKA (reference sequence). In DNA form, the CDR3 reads TGCAGTGCCCTGGACAGGGTCGGCCGAGTAACTAATGAAAAACTGTTTTTT. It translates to CSALDRVGRVTNEKLFF.

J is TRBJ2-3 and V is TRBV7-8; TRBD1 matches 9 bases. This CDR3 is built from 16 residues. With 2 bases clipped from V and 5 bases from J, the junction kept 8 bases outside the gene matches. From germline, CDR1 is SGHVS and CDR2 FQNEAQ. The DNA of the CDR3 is TGTGCCAGCAGCTTACCCCACAGGGGGCAGGAAGATACGCAGTATTTT. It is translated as CASSLPHRGQEDTQYF. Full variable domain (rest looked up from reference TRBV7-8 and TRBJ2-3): GAGVSQSPRYKVAKRGQDVALRCDPISGHVSLFWYQQALGQGPEFLTYFQNEAQLDKSGLPSDRFFAERPEGSVSTLKIQRTQQEDSAVYLCASSLPHRGQEDTQYFGPGTRLTVL.

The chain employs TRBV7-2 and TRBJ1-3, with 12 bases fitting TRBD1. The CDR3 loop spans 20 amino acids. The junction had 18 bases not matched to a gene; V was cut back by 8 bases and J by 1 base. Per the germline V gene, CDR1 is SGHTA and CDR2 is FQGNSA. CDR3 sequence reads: CASGLYPYRDRGLSGNTIYF. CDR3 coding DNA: TGTGCCAGCGGATTGTACCCTTACCGGGACAGGGGGCTGTCTGGAAACACCATATATTTT.

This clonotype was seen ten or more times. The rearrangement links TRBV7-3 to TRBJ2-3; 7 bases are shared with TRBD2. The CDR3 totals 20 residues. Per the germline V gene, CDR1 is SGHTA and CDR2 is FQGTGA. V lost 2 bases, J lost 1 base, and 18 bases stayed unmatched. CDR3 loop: CASSLGPLVGLSGGTDTQYF. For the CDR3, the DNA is TGTGCCAGCAGCTTAGGACCCCTAGTGGGCCTAAGCGGGGGCACAGATACGCAGTATTTT. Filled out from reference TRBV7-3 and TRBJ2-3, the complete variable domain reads GAGVSQTPSNKVTEKGKYVELRCDPISGHTALYWYRQSLGQGPEFLIYFQGTGAADDSGLPNDRFFAVRPEGSVSTLKIQRTERGDSAVYLCASSLGPLVGLSGGTDTQYFGPGTRLTVL.

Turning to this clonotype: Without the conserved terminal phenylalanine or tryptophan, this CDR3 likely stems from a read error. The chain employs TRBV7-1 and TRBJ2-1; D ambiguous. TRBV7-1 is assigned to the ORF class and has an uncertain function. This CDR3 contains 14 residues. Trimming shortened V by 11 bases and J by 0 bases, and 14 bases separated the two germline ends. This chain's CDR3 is CARGVGRSYNEQFI. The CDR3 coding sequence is TGTGCCCGTGGGGTGGGTCGCTCCTACAATGAGCAGTTCATC.

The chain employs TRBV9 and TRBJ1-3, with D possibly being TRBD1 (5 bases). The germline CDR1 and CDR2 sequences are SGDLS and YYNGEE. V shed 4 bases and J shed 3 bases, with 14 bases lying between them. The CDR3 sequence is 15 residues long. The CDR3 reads CASSPSGTNGNTIYF. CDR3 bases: TGTGCCAGCAGCCCTAGCGGGACTAATGGAAACACCATATATTTT.

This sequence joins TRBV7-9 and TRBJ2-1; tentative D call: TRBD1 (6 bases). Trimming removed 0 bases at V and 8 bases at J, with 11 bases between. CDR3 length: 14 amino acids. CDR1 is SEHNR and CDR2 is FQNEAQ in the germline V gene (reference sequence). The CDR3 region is CASSLAPDRHEQFF. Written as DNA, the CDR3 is TGTGCCAGCAGCTTAGCGCCCGACAGGCATGAGCAGTTCTTC.

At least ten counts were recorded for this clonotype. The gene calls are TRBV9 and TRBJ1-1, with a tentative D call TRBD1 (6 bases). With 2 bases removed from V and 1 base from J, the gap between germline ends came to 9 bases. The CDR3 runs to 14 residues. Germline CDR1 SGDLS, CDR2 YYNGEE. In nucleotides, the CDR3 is TGTGCCAGCAGCGTGGGACACCCGAACACTGAAGCTTTCTTT. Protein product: CASSVGHPNTEAFF.

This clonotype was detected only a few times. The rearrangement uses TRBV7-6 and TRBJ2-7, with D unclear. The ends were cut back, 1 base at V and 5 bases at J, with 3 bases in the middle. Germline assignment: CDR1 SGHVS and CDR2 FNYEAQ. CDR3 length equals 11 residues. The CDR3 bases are TGTGCCAGCAGCTTAGGGGACGAGCAGTACGTC. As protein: CASSLGDEQYV.

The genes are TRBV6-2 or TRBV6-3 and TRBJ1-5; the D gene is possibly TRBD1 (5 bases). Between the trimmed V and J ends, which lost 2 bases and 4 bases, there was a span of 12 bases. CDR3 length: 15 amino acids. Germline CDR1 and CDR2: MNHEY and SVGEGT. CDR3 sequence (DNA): TGTGCCAGCAGTTACAAAGGGGCAGGGAATCAGCCCCAGCATTTT. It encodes CASSYKGAGNQPQHF.

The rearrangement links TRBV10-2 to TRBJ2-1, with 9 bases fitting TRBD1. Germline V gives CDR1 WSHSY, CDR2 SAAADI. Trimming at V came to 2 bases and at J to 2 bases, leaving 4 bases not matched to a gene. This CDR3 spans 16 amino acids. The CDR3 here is CASSEAGTGPYNEQFF. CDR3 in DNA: TGCGCCAGCAGTGAGGCAGGGACAGGGCCCTACAATGAGCAGTTCTTC.

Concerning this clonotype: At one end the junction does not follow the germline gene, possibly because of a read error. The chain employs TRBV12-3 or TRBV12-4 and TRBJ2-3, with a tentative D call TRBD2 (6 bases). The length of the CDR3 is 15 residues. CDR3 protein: CVSNGPGTATDTQYF. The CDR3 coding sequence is TGTGTCAGCAATGGTCCCGGGACTGCCACAGATACGCAGTATTTT.

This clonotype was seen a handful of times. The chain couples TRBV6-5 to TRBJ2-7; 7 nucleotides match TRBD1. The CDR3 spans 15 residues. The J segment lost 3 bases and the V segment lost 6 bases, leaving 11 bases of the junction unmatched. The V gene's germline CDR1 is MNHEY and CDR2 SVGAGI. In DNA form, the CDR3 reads TGTGCCAGCAGACGTGGGAAGGGGGCCTACTACGAGCAGTACTTC. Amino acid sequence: CASRRGKGAYYEQYF.

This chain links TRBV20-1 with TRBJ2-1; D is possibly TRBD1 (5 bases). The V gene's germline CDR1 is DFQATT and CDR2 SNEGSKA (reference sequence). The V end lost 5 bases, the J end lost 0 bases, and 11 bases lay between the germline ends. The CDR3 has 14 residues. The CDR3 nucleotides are TGCAGTGCTCGACAGCCCAGCTCCTACAATGAGCAGTTCTTC. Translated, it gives CSARQPSSYNEQFF.

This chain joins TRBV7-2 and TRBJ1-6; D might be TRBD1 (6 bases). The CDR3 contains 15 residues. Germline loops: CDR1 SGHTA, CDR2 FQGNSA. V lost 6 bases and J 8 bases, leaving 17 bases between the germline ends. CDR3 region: CASRTFEGGHSPLHF. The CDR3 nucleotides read TGTGCCAGCAGAACCTTCGAGGGGGGGCATTCACCCCTCCACTTT.

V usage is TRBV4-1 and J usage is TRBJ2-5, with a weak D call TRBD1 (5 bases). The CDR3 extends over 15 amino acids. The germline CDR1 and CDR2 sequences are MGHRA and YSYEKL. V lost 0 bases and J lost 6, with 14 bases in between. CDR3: CASSQEQLPGKTQYF. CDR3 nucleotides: TGCGCCAGCAGCCAAGAACAACTCCCAGGGAAGACCCAGTACTTC.

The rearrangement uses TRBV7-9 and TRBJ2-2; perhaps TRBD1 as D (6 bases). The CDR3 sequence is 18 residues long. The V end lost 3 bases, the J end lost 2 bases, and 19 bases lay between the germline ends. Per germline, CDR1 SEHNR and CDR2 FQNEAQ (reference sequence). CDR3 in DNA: TGTGCCAGCAGCTTCAAGACGTGGGACACCAGAAACACCGGGGAGCTGTTTTTT. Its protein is CASSFKTWDTRNTGELFF. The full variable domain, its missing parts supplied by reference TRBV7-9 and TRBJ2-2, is DTGVSQNPRHKITKRGQNVTFRCDPISEHNRLYWYRQTLGQGPEFLTYFQNEAQLEKSRLLSDRFSAERPKGSFSTLEIQRTEQGDSAMYLCASSFKTWDTRNTGELFFGEGSRLTVL.

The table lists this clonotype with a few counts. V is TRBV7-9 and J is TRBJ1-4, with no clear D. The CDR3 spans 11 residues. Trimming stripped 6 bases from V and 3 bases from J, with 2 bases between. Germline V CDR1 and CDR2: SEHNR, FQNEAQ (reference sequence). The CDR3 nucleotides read TGTGCCAGCAGATCTAATGAAAAACTGTTTTTT. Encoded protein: CASRSNEKLFF.

This CDR3 is CASGTGGHYEQYV. CDR3 DNA sequence: TGTGCCAGCGGGACAGGGGGCCATTACGAGCAGTACGTC. The rearrangement links TRBV11-2 to TRBJ2-7; 12 bases are shared with TRBD1. The junction had 3 bases not matched to a gene; V was cut back by 8 bases and J by 4 bases. CDR1 is SGHAT, CDR2 FQNNGV, per germline. The CDR3 sequence is 13 residues long.

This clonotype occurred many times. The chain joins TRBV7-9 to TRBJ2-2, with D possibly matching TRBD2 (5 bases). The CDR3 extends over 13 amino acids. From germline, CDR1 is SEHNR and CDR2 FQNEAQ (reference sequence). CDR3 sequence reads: CARENPGTGELFF. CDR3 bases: TGTGCGAGGGAGAACCCTGGGACCGGGGAGCTGTTTTTT.

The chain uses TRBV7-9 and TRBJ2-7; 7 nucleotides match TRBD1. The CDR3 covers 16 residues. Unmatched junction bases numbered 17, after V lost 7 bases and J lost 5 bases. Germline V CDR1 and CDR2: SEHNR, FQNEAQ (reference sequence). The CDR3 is CASTGTALRFYDEQYF. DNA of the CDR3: TGTGCCAGCACGGGGACAGCCCTAAGGTTTTATGACGAGCAGTACTTC.

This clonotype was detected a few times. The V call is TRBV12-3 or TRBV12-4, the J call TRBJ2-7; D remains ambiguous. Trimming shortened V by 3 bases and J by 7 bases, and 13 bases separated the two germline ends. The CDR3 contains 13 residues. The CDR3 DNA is TGTGCCAGCAGTTTGGCTCCGGTATTGGAGCAGTACGTC. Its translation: CASSLAPVLEQYV.

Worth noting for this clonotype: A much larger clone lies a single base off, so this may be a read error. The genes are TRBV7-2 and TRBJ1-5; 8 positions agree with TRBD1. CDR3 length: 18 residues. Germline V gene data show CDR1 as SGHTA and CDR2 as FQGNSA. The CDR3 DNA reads TGTGCCAGCAGCTTAAGAGATCCAGGGGGCTCTAGCAATCAGCTCCAGCATTTT. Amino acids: CASSLRDPGGSSNQLQHF.

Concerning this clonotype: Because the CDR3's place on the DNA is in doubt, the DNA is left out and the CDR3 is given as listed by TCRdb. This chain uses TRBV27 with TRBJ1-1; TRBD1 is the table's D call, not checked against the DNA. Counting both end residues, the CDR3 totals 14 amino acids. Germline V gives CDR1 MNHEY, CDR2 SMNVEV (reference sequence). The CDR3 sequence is CASSSSGAYTEAFF.

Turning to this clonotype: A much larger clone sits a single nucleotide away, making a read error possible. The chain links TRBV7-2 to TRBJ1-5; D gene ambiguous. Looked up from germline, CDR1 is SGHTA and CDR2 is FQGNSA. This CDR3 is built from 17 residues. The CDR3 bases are TGTGCCAGCAGCTTCCGATTAGGGTTGAATAGCAATCAGCCCCGGCATTTT. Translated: CASSFRLGLNSNQPRHF. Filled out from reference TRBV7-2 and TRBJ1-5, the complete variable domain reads GAGVSQSPSNKVTEKGKDVELRCDPISGHTALYWYRQSLGQGLEFLIYFQGNSAPDKSGLPSDRFSAERTGGSVSTLTIQRTQQEDSAVYLCASSFRLGLNSNQPRHFGDGTRLSIL.

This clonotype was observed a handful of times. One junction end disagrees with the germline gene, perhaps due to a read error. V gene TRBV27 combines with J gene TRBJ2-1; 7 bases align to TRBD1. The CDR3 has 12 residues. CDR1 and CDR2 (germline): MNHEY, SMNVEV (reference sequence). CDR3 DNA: TGTGCCAGCAGTCCAGGGGGTGTAACGATCGTCTTC. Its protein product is CASSPGGVTIVF.

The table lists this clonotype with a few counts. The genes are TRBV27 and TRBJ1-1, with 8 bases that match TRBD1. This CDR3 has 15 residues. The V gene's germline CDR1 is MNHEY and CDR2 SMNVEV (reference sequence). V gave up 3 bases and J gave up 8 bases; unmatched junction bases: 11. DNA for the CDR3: TGTGCCAGCAGTTTCGCCCAGACAGGGGCAGGAGAAGCTTTCTTT. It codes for CASSFAQTGAGEAFF.

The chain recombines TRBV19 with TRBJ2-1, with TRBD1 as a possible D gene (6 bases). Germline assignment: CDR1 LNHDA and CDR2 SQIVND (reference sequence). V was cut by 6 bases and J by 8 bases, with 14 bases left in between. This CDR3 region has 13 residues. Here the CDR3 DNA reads TGTGCCAGTAGACCCAACAGGGCCGATGAGCAGTTCTTC. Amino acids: CASRPNRADEQFF.